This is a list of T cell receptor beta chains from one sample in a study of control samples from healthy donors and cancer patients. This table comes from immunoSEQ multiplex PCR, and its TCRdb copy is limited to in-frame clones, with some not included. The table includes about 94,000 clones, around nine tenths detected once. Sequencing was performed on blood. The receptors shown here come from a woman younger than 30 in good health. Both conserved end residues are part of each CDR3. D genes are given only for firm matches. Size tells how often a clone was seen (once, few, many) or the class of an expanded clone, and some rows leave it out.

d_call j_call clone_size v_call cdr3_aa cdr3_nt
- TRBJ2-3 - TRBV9 CASSSTGDSTDTQYF TGTGCCAGCAGTTCTACAGGAGATAGCACAGATACGCAGTATTTT
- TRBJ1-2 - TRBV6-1 CASSEVSIHHHYEGYTF TGTGCCAGCAGTGAAGTTTCGATCCACCACCATTACGAGGGCTACACCTTC
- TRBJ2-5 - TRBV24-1 CATSDVLQGQETQYF TGTGCCACCAGTGATGTGCTTCAGGGTCAAGAGACCCAGTACTTC
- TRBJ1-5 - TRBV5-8 CASSRIGQINQPQHF TGTGCCAGCAGCCGAATAGGACAGATCAATCAGCCCCAGCATTTT
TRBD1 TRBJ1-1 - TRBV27 CASSYRGFTEAFF TGTGCCAGCAGTTACAGGGGGTTCACTGAAGCTTTCTTT
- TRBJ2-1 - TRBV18 CASSPPSLPNEQFF TGTGCCAGCTCACCACCCTCCTTACCCAATGAGCAGTTCTTC
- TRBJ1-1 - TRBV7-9 CASSSFQGIAMNTEAFF TGTGCCAGCAGCTCCTTCCAGGGAATTGCGATGAACACTGAAGCTTTCTTT
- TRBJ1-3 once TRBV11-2 CASSLGVPGNTIYF TGTGCCAGCAGCTTAGGGGTCCCGGGAAACACCATATATTTT
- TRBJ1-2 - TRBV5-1 CASSLGTGFGYTF TGCGCCAGCAGCTTAGGTACGGGGTTCGGCTACACCTTC
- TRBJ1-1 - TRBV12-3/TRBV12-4 CASSLFNTEAFF TGTGCCAGCAGTTTATTTAACACTGAAGCTTTCTTT
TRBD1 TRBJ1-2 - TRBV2 CATPWDSSYGYTF TGTGCCACACCCTGGGACAGTTCTTATGGCTACACCTTC
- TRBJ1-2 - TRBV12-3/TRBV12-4 CASSFESGGYTF TGTGCCAGCAGTTTTGAGAGTGGTGGCTACACCTTC
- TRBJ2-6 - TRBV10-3 CAISDRLGPGIPSGANVLTF TGTGCCATCAGTGATAGGTTAGGGCCAGGGATTCCCTCTGGGGCCAACGTCCTGACTTTC